Presented here are 27 T cell receptor beta chains from one specimen sequenced in a study. MiXCR, run by TCRdb on the 5' RACE reads, gives a single entry per CDR3 protein. The repertoire includes about 12,000 distinct CDR3 sequences, more than 20% of them detected once, and around 3.3% sits in the top ten. Sequencing was done on a sample of naive CD4+ T cells sorted from blood. Described subset: naive CD4+ T cells, CD4+CD45RA+CD25-. The receptors derive from a female donor with breast cancer.

This chain joins TRBV4-1 and TRBJ2-1, with 11 bases that match TRBD2. This CDR3 is built from 19 residues. CDR1 MGHRA and CDR2 YSYEKL come from the germline V gene. The trim removed 1 base at V and 2 bases at J, leaving 10 bases unmatched. CDR3 DNA sequence: TGCGCCAGCAGCCAAGCCCCGATGTTAGCGGGAGGGCCCTACAATGAGCAGTTCTTC. It yields the protein CASSQAPMLAGGPYNEQFF.

This clonotype has at least ten counts. The rearrangement links TRBV12-3 or TRBV12-4 to TRBJ2-3, with 8 positions matching TRBD2. CDR3 length equals 14 residues. With 7 bases clipped from V and 6 bases from J, the junction kept 9 bases outside the gene matches. The CDR3 coding sequence is TGTGCCAGCACAGTAGCGGGATCCCCGGATACGCAGTATTTT. Its translation is CASTVAGSPDTQYF.

As to this clonotype: A much bigger clone sits one base away, suggesting this may be a read error. The chain joins TRBV24-1 to TRBJ1-1; D remains ambiguous. CDR1 and CDR2 from the germline V gene are KGHDR and SFDVKD. The CDR3 spans 11 residues. V was shortened by 5 bases and J by 10 bases, with 10 bases between the two germline ends. The CDR3 DNA is TGTGCCACCAGTGCCTCCCGAGGAGCTTTCTTT. Translation: CATSASRGAFF.

Many counts were recorded for this clonotype. The chain recombines TRBV6-5 with TRBJ1-1; 9 bases map to TRBD1. Germline assignment: CDR1 MNHEY and CDR2 SVGAGI. The CDR3 is 15 amino acids. V was pared by 7 bases and J by 4 bases, with 10 bases of the junction left unmatched. The CDR3 coding sequence is TGTGCCAGCAACCCCTCGACAGGGGGAGGCACTGAAGCTTTCTTT. This codes for CASNPSTGGGTEAFF.

The chain recombines TRBV20-1 with TRBJ1-4, with D tentatively TRBD1 (5 bases). The CDR3 sequence is 17 residues long. CDR1 and CDR2 from the germline V gene are DFQATT and SNEGSKA (reference sequence). V lost 0 bases, J lost 3 bases, and 17 bases lay in between. The DNA of the CDR3 is TGCAGTGCTAGAGATCTGGCAGGGATAGGAGCTAATGAAAAACTGTTTTTT. Its protein product is CSARDLAGIGANEKLFF.

This clonotype was observed at least ten times. The rearrangement joins TRBV4-1 to TRBJ2-7, with 7 bases identical to TRBD2. V shed 1 base and J 7 bases; nucleotides not matched to a gene: 10. The V gene's germline CDR1 is MGHRA and CDR2 YSYEKL. This CDR3 is built from 15 residues. The CDR3 DNA reads as TGCGCCAGCAGCCAAGTTTTGCTAGCGGAGACGGAGCAGTACTTC. This sequence encodes CASSQVLLAETEQYF.

Relative to its sample, this clonotype is medium-sized. This chain links TRBV27 with TRBJ2-3; unclear D gene. Looked up from germline, CDR1 is MNHEY and CDR2 is SMNVEV (reference sequence). This CDR3 region has 16 residues. Trimming pared 6 bases from V and 7 bases from J, leaving 23 bases between. CDR3 residues: CASSPATSFPQNTQYF. The DNA of the CDR3 is TGTGCCAGCAGCCCTGCGACGTCTTTCCCACAGAATACGCAGTATTTT.

For this clonotype: This may stem from a read error, because a much larger clone lies one nucleotide away. V is TRBV23-1 and J is TRBJ2-1; 7 bases are a match to TRBD2. TRBV23-1 is marked as an open reading frame, function uncertain. The CDR3 consists of 14 residues. The trim removed 4 bases at V and 5 bases at J, leaving 5 bases unmatched. The CDR3 is CASSRAGDHNEQFF. The CDR3 region has the DNA TGCGCCAGCAGTCGGGCGGGAGACCACAATGAGCAGTTCTTC.

This clonotype is medium-sized (0.01 to 0.1%) within its sample. The chain couples TRBV7-2 to TRBJ2-7, with D uncertain. Germline CDR1 reads SGHTA; CDR2 reads FQGNSA. V lost 2 bases, J lost 2 bases, and 7 bases lay in between. CDR3 length: 13 residues. As DNA, the CDR3 is TGTGCCAGCAGCTTAACCTTAACCTACGAGCAGTACTTC. It specifies CASSLTLTYEQYF. Combining the CDR3 with reference TRBV7-2 and TRBJ2-7 gives the whole variable domain GAGVSQSPSNKVTEKGKDVELRCDPISGHTALYWYRQSLGQGLEFLIYFQGNSAPDKSGLPSDRFSAERTGGSVSTLTIQRTQQEDSAVYLCASSLTLTYEQYFGPGTRLTVT.

This clonotype showed up many times. This may stem from a read error, because a much larger clone lies one nucleotide away. The chain joins TRBV6-1 to TRBJ2-6; no clear D gene. CDR1 is MNHNS, CDR2 SASEGT, per germline. The CDR3 is made up of 13 amino acids. V gave up 7 bases and J gave up 1 base, with 5 bases separating them. CDR3 sequence (DNA): TGTGCCAGCACCAGTTCTGGGGCCAACGTCCTGACTTTC. Translation: CASTSSGANVLTF.

This clonotype was recorded only once. The chain joins TRBV6-5 to TRBJ1-1; D uncertain. Germline assignment: CDR1 MNHEY and CDR2 SVGAGI. The ends were cut back, 0 bases at V and 5 bases at J, with 10 bases in the middle. The CDR3 sequence is 14 residues long. The CDR3 sequence: CASSYSSWKTEAFF. In DNA form, the CDR3 reads TGTGCCAGCAGTTACTCTTCGTGGAAAACTGAAGCTTTCTTT.

This clonotype was picked up many times. The chain joins TRBV7-8 to TRBJ1-1; D uncertain. Per germline, CDR1 SGHVS and CDR2 FQNEAQ. This CDR3 region has 15 residues. The V end lost 1 base, the J end lost 1 base, and 10 bases lay between the germline ends. In DNA, the CDR3 is TGTGCCAGCAGCTTAGTTCGGACTACGAACACTGAAGCTTTCTTT. It codes for CASSLVRTTNTEAFF.

The chain is built from TRBV24-1 and TRBJ1-6; 7 positions agree with TRBD1. CDR3 length equals 13 residues. Trimming cost V 7 bases and J 7 bases; bases outside gene matches: 3. CDR1 is KGHDR and CDR2 is SFDVKD in the germline V gene. The CDR3 sequence is CATRGTENSPLHF. The CDR3 DNA reads as TGTGCCACCAGGGGGACAGAGAATTCACCCCTCCACTTT.

The rearrangement links TRBV5-1 to TRBJ2-7; 11 nucleotides align to TRBD1. The trim removed 4 bases at V and 3 bases at J, leaving 3 bases unmatched. Looked up from germline, CDR1 is SGHRS and CDR2 is YFSETQ. The length of the CDR3 is 14 residues. The chain's CDR3 is CASSVGTGGYEQYF. CDR3 bases: TGCGCCAGCAGCGTCGGGACAGGGGGCTACGAGCAGTACTTC.

Judged by abundance, this clonotype is medium-sized. The chain couples TRBV4-1 to TRBJ1-1, with a weak D call TRBD1 (5 bases). Trimming pared 3 bases from V and 0 bases from J, leaving 8 bases between. This CDR3 comprises 14 residues. The germline gives CDR1 MGHRA, CDR2 YSYEKL. Written as DNA, the CDR3 is TGCGCCAGCAGCCAGGGACTGCTGAACACTGAAGCTTTCTTT. This encodes CASSQGLLNTEAFF.

This clonotype was seen at least ten times. The chain uses TRBV20-1 and TRBJ1-4; no firm D call. This CDR3 has 15 amino acids. Deletions cut 5 bases from V and 8 bases from J, with 21 bases between. Germline V gene data show CDR1 as DFQATT and CDR2 as SNEGSKA (reference sequence). CDR3 bases: TGCAGTGCTTCACCCTCCGGTGGGCCAACCGAAAAACTGTTTTTT. Amino acid sequence: CSASPSGGPTEKLFF.

The V call is TRBV2, the J call TRBJ1-1; D remains unclear. V was clipped by 0 bases and J by 4 bases, with 12 bases between them. This CDR3 is built from 15 residues. The germline gives CDR1 SNHLY, CDR2 FYNNEI. The DNA for the CDR3 is TGTGCCAGCAGTGAAGCGCAGGCCAGACGCACTGAAGCTTTCTTT. This translates into CASSEAQARRTEAFF.

The gene calls are TRBV2 and TRBJ2-1; no clear D gene. This CDR3 spans 14 amino acids. The ends were cut back, 7 bases at V and 6 bases at J, with 16 bases in the middle. Germline values: CDR1 SNHLY, CDR2 FYNNEI. The CDR3 loop reads CASIRSLTFNEQFF. CDR3 sequence (DNA): TGTGCCAGCATCCGGTCACTGACCTTCAATGAGCAGTTCTTC.

The sample holds a few counts of this clonotype. At one end the junction does not follow the germline gene, possibly because of a read error. The V call is TRBV11-2, the J call TRBJ2-7; no firm D call. In germline, CDR1 is SGHAT, CDR2 FQNNGV. The CDR3 loop spans 13 amino acids. For the CDR3, the DNA is TGTACCAGCAGCTTGGGCCTGACGACCGAGCAGTACTTC. It codes for CTSSLGLTTEQYF.

In its sample, this clonotype ranks as medium-sized. The J gene is TRBJ2-7, the V gene TRBV19; 13 bases match TRBD2. V trimming: 5 bases; J trimming: 7 bases; junction bases outside the gene matches: 8. Germline CDR1 reads LNHDA; CDR2 reads SQIVND (reference sequence). This CDR3 contains 15 residues. This CDR3 reads CASSPGTSGMREQYF. CDR3 nucleotide sequence: TGTGCCAGTAGTCCGGGGACTAGCGGGATGAGGGAGCAGTACTTC.

This clonotype came up a few times. The chain carries TRBV15 and TRBJ2-7; a weak D match, TRBD1 (5 bases). The V gene's germline CDR1 is LNHNV and CDR2 YYDKDF (reference sequence). V lost 0 bases and J lost 3, with 12 bases in between. The CDR3 is made up of 15 amino acids. CDR3 in amino acids: CATSRDNPGNYEQYF. The CDR3 region has the DNA TGTGCCACCAGCAGAGATAACCCAGGGAACTACGAGCAGTACTTC.

In this sample, this clonotype turned up many times. This chain joins TRBV6-5 and TRBJ2-1; TRBD2 matches at 11 bases. V gave up 6 bases and J gave up 12 bases; unmatched junction bases: 4. The CDR3 contains 12 residues. The germline V gene encodes CDR1 MNHEY and CDR2 SVGAGI. CDR3 DNA: TGTGCCAGCAGCAGACTAGCGGGGCCGCAGTTCTTC. It is translated as CASSRLAGPQFF.

Many counts were recorded for this clonotype. V and J are TRBV20-1 and TRBJ2-3; D may be TRBD2 (6 bases). V was pared by 2 bases and J by 4 bases, with 16 bases between. CDR3 length: 15 residues. CDR1 and CDR2 from the germline V gene are DFQATT and SNEGSKA (reference sequence). The CDR3 is CSARRLAGRADTQYF. The CDR3 DNA reads TGCAGTGCTAGAAGGTTGGCGGGAAGGGCAGATACGCAGTATTTT.

This chain connects TRBV4-1 to TRBJ2-3; D is unresolved. The V gene's germline CDR1 is MGHRA and CDR2 YSYEKL. V lost 0 bases and J lost 8, with 15 bases in between. The CDR3 is 15 residues long. This CDR3 is CASSQDQAYLATQYF. DNA of the CDR3: TGCGCCAGCAGCCAAGATCAGGCGTATTTGGCTACGCAGTATTTT.

This clonotype was found a few times. This may be a read error: a much more frequent sequence differs by one nucleotide. This chain uses TRBV12-3 or TRBV12-4 with TRBJ1-5, with 9 positions matching TRBD1. The CDR3 extends over 13 amino acids. V lost 10 bases and J lost 3; bases outside the gene matches: 4. The CDR3 DNA follows: TGTGCCAACAGGGACAGGGTCAATCAGCCCCAGCATTTT. Protein product: CANRDRVNQPQHF.

Concerning this clonotype: This may stem from a read error, because a much larger clone lies one nucleotide away. The V gene is TRBV5-1, the J gene TRBJ2-1; 10 bases align to TRBD2. Germline lookup yields CDR1 SGHRS and CDR2 YFSETQ. The CDR3 is 16 residues long. CDR3 in amino acids: CASSSTSGTQQGERFF. CDR3 in DNA: TGCGCCAGCAGCTCCACTAGCGGGACACAACAGGGTGAGCGGTTCTTC.

The chain has TRBV6-6 and TRBJ1-1; possible D gene TRBD1, 6 bases. Germline CDR1 reads MNHNY; CDR2 reads SVGAGI (reference sequence). This CDR3 region has 16 residues. V lost 7 bases, J lost 5 bases, and 23 bases lay in between. The CDR3 sequence: CASNSPELGGGTEAFF. The CDR3 nucleotides are TGTGCCAGCAATAGCCCCGAGTTAGGGGGGGGAACTGAAGCTTTCTTT.